This T cell receptor beta chain was identified in a study of blood T cell repertoires in COVID-19. Study as a whole: Donors in the United States, Italy and Spain gave samples during acute or convalescent COVID-19. The cDNA or gDNA used as material had been derived from T cells, B-cell-depleted T cells, or PBMCs.

In the authors' workflow: Amplification of reference gene primers was used by the study to estimate nucleated cell counts. The method was immunoSEQ multiplex PCR; TCRdb's version includes in-frame clones alone and lacks a portion of them. For V, J and clone size, that table is used; D and trimming come from the DNA. The table has under 25,000 clones, roughly four fifths seen once. CDR3 size: 12 residues. Germline assignment: CDR1 SQVTM and CDR2 ANQGSEA. V lost 4 bases and J lost 5; bases outside the gene matches: 2. Sequencing was performed on peripheral blood. The rearrangement links TRBV29-1 to TRBJ1-5, with 7 bases aligning to TRBD1. The source of this sequence is a man aged 70-80 years with acute or convalescent COVID-19. The DNA for the CDR3 is TGCAGCGTTGGGGACAGAGATCAGCCCCAGCATTTT. Translated: CSVGDRDQPQHF.